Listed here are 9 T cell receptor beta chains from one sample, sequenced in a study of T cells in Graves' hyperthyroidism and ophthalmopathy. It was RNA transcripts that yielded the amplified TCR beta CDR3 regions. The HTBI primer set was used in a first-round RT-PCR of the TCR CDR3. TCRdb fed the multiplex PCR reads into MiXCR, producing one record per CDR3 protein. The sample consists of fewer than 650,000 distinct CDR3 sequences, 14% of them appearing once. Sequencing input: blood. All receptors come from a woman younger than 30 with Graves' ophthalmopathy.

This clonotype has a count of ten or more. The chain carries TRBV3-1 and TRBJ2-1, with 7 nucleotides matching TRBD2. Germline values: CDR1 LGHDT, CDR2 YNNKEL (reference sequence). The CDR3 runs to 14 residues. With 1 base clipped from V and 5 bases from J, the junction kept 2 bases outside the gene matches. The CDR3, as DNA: TGTGCCAGCAGCCAAGGGACTAGAAACAATGAGCAGTTCTTC. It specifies CASSQGTRNNEQFF.

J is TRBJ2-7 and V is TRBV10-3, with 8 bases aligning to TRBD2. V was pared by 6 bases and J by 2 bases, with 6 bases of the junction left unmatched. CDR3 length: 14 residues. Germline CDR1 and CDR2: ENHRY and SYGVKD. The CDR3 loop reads CAIRPGLDPYEQYF. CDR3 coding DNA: TGTGCCATCAGGCCGGGACTAGACCCCTACGAGCAGTACTTC.

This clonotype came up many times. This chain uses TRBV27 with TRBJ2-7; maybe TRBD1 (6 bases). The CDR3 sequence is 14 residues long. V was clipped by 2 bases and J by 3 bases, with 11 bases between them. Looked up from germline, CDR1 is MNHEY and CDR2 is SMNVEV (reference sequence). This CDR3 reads CASSLRGSYYEQYF. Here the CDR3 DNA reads TGTGCCAGCAGTTTAAGGGGGTCCTACTACGAGCAGTACTTC.

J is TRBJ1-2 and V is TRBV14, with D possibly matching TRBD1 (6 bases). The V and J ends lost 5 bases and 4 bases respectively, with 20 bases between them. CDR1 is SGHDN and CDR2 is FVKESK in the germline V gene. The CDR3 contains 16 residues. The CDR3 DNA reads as TGTGCCAGCAGCGCTTCAGATGCAGGGGTCGCCTATGGCTACACCTTC. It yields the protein CASSASDAGVAYGYTF.

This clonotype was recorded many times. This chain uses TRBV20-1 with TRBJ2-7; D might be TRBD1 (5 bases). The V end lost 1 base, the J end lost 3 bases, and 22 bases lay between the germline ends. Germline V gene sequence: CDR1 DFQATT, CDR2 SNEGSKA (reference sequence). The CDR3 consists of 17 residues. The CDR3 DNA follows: TGCAGTGCTAGAGCCCCGAAAGGGGCAAATCTCTTCTACGAGCAGTACTTC. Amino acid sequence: CSARAPKGANLFYEQYF.

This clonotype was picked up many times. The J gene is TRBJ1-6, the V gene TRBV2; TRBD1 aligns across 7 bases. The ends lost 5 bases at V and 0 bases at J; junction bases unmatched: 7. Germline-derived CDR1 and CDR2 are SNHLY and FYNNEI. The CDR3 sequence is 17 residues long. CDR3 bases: TGTGCCAGCAGTATTACAGGGGTCAGCTCCTATAATTCACCCCTCCACTTT. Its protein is CASSITGVSSYNSPLHF.

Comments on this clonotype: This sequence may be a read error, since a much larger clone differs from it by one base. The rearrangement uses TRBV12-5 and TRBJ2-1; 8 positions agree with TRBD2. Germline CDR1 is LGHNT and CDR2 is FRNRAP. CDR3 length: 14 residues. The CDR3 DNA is TGTGCTAGTGGTCCAGCGGGAGTGGACAATGAGCAGCTCTTC. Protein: CASGPAGVDNEQLF.

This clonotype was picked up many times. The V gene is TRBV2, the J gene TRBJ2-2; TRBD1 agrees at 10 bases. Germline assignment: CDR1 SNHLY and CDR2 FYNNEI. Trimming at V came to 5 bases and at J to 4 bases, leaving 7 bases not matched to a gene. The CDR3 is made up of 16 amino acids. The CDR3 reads CASSTRQGASTGELFF. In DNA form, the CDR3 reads TGTGCCAGCAGTACCAGACAGGGGGCGAGCACCGGGGAGCTGTTTTTT.

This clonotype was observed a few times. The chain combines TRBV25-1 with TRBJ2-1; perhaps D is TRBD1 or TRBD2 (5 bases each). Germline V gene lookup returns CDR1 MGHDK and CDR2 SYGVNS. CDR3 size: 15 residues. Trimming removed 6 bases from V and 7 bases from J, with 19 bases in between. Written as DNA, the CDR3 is TGTGCCAGCAGGGATCCGGGACGGACGCAGAATGAGCAGTTCTTC. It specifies CASRDPGRTQNEQFF.